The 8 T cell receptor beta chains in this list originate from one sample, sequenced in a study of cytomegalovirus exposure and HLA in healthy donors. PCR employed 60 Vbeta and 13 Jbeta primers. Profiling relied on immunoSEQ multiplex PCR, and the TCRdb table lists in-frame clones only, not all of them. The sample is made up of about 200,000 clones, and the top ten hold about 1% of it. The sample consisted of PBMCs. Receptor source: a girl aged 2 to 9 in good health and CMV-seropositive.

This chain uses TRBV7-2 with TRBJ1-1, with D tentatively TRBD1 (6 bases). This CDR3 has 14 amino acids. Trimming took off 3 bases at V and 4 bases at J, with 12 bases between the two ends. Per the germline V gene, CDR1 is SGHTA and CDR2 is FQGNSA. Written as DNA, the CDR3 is TGTGCCAGCAGCTTTTACAGGGATTCCACTGAAGCTTTCTTT. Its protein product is CASSFYRDSTEAFF.

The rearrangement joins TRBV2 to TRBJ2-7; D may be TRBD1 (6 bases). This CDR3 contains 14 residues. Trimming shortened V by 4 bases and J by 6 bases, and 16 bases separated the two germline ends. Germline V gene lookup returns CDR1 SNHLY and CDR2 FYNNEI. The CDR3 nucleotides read TGTGCCAGCAGTGGGACGGGACACCCCGGCGAGCAGTACTTC. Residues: CASSGTGHPGEQYF.

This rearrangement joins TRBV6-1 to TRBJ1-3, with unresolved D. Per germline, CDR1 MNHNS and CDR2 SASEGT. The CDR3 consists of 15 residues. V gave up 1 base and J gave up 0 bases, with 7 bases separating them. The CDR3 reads CASSEGRHSGNTIYF. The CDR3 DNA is TGTGCCAGCAGTGAAGGTCGACACTCTGGAAACACCATATATTTT.

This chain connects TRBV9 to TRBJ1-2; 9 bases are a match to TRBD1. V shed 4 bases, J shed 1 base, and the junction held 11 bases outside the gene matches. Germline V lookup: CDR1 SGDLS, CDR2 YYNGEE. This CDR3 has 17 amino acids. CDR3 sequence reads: CASSLITGTGSNYGYTF. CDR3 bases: TGTGCCAGCAGCTTAATAACCGGGACAGGGAGTAACTATGGCTACACCTTC. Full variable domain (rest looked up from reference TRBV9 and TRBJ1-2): DSGVTQTPKHLITATGQRVTLRCSPRSGDLSVYWYQQSLDQGLQFLIQYYNGEERAKGNILERFSAQQFPDLHSELNLSSLELGDSALYFCASSLITGTGSNYGYTFGSGTRLTVV.

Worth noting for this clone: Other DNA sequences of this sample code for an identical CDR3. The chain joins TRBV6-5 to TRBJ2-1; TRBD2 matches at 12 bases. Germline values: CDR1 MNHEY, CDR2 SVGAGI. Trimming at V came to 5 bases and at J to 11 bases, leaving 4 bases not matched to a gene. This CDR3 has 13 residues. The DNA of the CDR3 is TGTGCCAGCAGTAGGACTAGCGGGATAAAGCAGTTCTTC. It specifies CASSRTSGIKQFF.

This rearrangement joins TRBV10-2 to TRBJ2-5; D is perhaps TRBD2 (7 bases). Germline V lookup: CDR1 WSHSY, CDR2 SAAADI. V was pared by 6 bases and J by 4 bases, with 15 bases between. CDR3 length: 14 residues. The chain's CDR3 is CASRRGEGLETQYF. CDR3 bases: TGCGCCAGCAGGAGGGGGGAGGGCCTAGAGACCCAGTACTTC.

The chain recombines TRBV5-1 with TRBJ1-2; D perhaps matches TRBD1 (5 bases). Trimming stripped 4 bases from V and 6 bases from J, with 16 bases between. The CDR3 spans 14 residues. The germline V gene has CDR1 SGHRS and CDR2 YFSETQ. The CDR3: CASSVAGTQNGYTF. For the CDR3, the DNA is TGCGCCAGCAGCGTCGCCGGGACTCAGAATGGCTACACCTTC. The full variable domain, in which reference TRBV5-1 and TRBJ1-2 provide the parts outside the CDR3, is KAGVTQTPRYLIKTRGQQVTLSCSPISGHRSVSWYQQTPGQGLQFLFEYFSETQRNKGNFPGRFSGRQFSNSRSEMNVSTLELGDSALYLCASSVAGTQNGYTFGSGTRLTVV.

DNA for the CDR3: TGTGCCACCTCACAGATTGAAGCTTTCTTT. Translation gives CATSQIEAFF. This chain links TRBV28 with TRBJ1-1, with D unresolved. Trimming removed 10 bases from V and 7 bases from J, with 10 bases in between. CDR1 is MDHEN, CDR2 SYDVKM, per germline. The CDR3 runs 10 residues.